This TCR beta chain was documented in a study of regulatory T cells. Patients aged 2 to 39 years had fewer naive T cells. Amplification used 52 TRBV primers and 13 TRBJ primers. This table comes from immunoSEQ multiplex PCR, and its TCRdb copy is limited to in-frame clones, with some not included. The table shows approximately 29,000 clones, with 93% occurring only once. Study-wide results and caveats: In patients, unique TRB V-J pairs were restricted and V/J usage skewed, especially in Tregs. In CD3G-deficient patients, conventional CD4+ T cells were enriched for hydrophobic CDR3 residues at positions 6 and 7.

V lost 0 bases, J lost 2 bases, and 6 bases lay in between. Per germline, CDR1 SGHRS and CDR2 YFSETQ. The CDR3 consists of 15 residues. As for this clone: Its cognate antigen is unknown.

The chain has TRBV5-1 and TRBJ2-6; D gene ambiguous. Sequencing used conventional CD4+ T cells sorted from blood. This TCR derives from a child between 2 and 9 years old with CD3G deficiency. CDR3 DNA: TGCGCCAGCAGCTTGGTAGGGCCTGGGGCCAACGTCCTGACTTTC. Encoded protein: CASSLVGPGANVLTF.